This TCR beta chain was sequenced in a study of T cell responses to AZD1222 COVID-19 vaccine (dated by TCRdb to about 2021). Regarding the complete study: TCR sequencing was performed for 230 to 250 trial participants, of whom about 200 were given two doses of AZD1222 and 26 were given two doses of MenACWY control vaccine. Trial participants were enrolled by age into subgroups of 18-55, 56-69 and 70-plus years, and around 140, 26 and 57 TCR-sequenced participants, respectively, were included in these subgroups.

CDR1 and CDR2 are read off the germline V gene as SGHTA and FQGNSA. Counted from cysteine to phenylalanine, this CDR3 has 14 amino acids. The sequence is cut down to CDR3 DNA, 42 bases in frame from base 1. V loses 4 bases of germline sequence and J loses 8 bases, and the interval between the two ends is 17 bases. The paper's findings and limits, for the study overall: Because no samples from the day 14 peak response were available, repertoires could be characterized only after the peak T cell response. Reportedly, almost half of the unique spike-specific TCRs recognized epitopes lying outside the regions that are mutated in the B.1.351 and B.1.1.7 variants. After two AZD1222 doses, both the breadth and the depth of spike-specific TCRs were significantly higher than at day 0 and than in MenACWY recipients. Vaccine-associated CD4 TCRs spanned the whole spike protein, with dominant responses in regions 160-218 and 743-854. Conclusions about previously exposed vaccinees are limited because only five or six AZD1222 recipients were SARS-CoV-2 seropositive at baseline. In the small 56-69-year group, the increase in depth fell short of significance, most likely because of low power. Participants were mostly white British and included more females than males, and it was suggested by the authors that clonal diversity may have been underestimated.

The CDR3 regions of human TCRbeta chains were subjected to immunosequencing. The original methods were these. Repertoire TCRs were checked for matches against a reference library of SARS-CoV-2-specific TCRs that had been generated using the MIRA antigen-specificity platform. Breadth was defined as the fraction of unique TCRs that were SARS-CoV-2-associated, and depth was defined as the fraction of total T cells that were SARS-CoV-2-associated. Using the MIRA data, every spike-specific TCR was mapped to the spike region that the TCR reacted to and assigned to either a CD4 or a CD8 class. Log10-transformed breadth and depth values were compared by one-way ANOVA with Sidak's multiple comparisons tests. TCRdb retrieved this table from immuneACCESS and kept in-frame rearrangements only. Not all clones are present; in checked studies, unresolved V genes account for under half, and no reason is known for the remainder. V, J and clone size are those of that table, while D and trimming were read from the DNA. This sample holds roughly 49,000 clones; approximately 79% were observed only once. The biggest ten clones account for 20% to 25% of the sample.

Taken with the paper, the label for time point translates to: baseline before first vaccination. The meaning of the sample's treatment or condition label: meningococcal conjugate vaccine given as trial control. The vaccinee samples were drawn from two UK trials, COV001 and COV002, one of which was a single-blind randomized controlled phase 2/3 trial testing AZD1222 (ChAdOx1 nCoV-19) in healthy adults. For TCRbeta chain sequencing, PBMC samples were collected from trial participants at day 0 and at day 28 after the second dose. This clone was counted only a few times. The target of this receptor is not known. Within one base of it there is no much larger clone, and no base qualities were kept.

Sequencing used peripheral blood, obtained on day 0 of MenACWY control vaccination. This clonotype originated in an adult in good health. The rearranged chain carries TRBV7-2 and TRBJ1-2; the D gene is perhaps TRBD1, on 5 matching bases. The CDR3 sequence is CASSSRGEAWGYTF. The DNA sequence reads TGTGCCAGCAGCTCCCGGGGCGAGGCCTGGGGCTACACCTTC.